Following are 31 T cell receptor beta chains from one sample sequenced in a study of blood T cell repertoires in COVID-19 (dated by TCRdb to 2020 to 2022). The library relied on the immunoSEQ multiplex PCR assay. The source is immuneACCESS, and TCRdb retained only in-frame sequences with V and J called. Part of the clones is not carried over; for the studies checked, unresolved V genes explain less than half of this, and the remainder is unexplained. Within this sample are 120,000 or so clones, with around 90% of them counted one time only. The leading ten clones occupy roughly 4.5% of the sample. Sequencing was carried out using peripheral blood. The source of these receptors is a man aged 60-69 years with COVID-19, enrolled during active disease.

The chain has TRBV7-8 and TRBJ2-5, with TRBD1 matching over 10 bases. After removal of 1 base from V and 1 base from J, the junction contained 12 bases not matched to a gene. The CDR3 contains 19 residues. Germline CDR1 and CDR2: SGHVS and FQNEAQ. The CDR3 coding sequence is TGTGCCAGCAGCTTAGAATCTCTCGGGGGGACAGGGGCCCAAGAGACCCAGTACTTC. It encodes CASSLESLGGTGAQETQYF. Complete variable domain (other parts from reference TRBV7-8 and TRBJ2-5): GAGVSQSPRYKVAKRGQDVALRCDPISGHVSLFWYQQALGQGPEFLTYFQNEAQLDKSGLPSDRFFAERPEGSVSTLKIQRTQQEDSAVYLCASSLESLGGTGAQETQYFGPGTRLLVL.

This rearrangement joins TRBV18 to TRBJ2-4, with D perhaps TRBD2 (6 bases). CDR1 and CDR2 from the germline V gene are KGHSH and LQKENI. The CDR3 covers 14 residues. Trimming removed 4 bases from V and 5 bases from J, with 12 bases in between. For the CDR3, the DNA is TGTGCCAGCTCACATGGGGGGACGGAAAACATTCAGTACTTC. This encodes CASSHGGTENIQYF.

The rearrangement uses TRBV2 and TRBJ1-5; D not resolved. Trimming stripped 1 base from V and 7 bases from J, with 17 bases between. Germline V gene lookup returns CDR1 SNHLY and CDR2 FYNNEI. This CDR3 contains 16 residues. CDR3 nucleotide sequence: TGTGCCAGCAGTGAAGGAATCAGGAATCAGGCGCAGCCCCAGCATTTT. This gives the protein CASSEGIRNQAQPQHF.

The chain joins TRBV5-4 to TRBJ2-7; 9 bases match TRBD1. The junction had 8 bases not matched to a gene; V was cut back by 4 bases and J by 0 bases. CDR1 is SGHNT and CDR2 is YYREEE in the germline V gene (reference sequence). The CDR3 contains 16 residues. CDR3 loop: CASSNPGQGSSYEQYF. CDR3 in DNA: TGTGCCAGCAGCAACCCGGGACAGGGATCCTCCTACGAGCAGTACTTC.

The chain couples TRBV27 to TRBJ2-7, with D unresolved. From germline, CDR1 is MNHEY and CDR2 SMNVEV (reference sequence). The CDR3 runs 15 residues. Trimming removed 8 bases at V and 0 bases at J, with 17 bases between. The DNA of the CDR3 is TGTGCCAGCGCCTTTTGGCAGCGAAGCTCCTACGAGCAGTACTTC. This encodes CASAFWQRSSYEQYF.

The chain is built from TRBV23-1 and TRBJ2-1, with D maybe TRBD1 (5 bases). TRBV23-1 is identified as an open reading frame with a role that is uncertain. The CDR3 sequence is 18 residues long. The V end lost 0 bases, the J end lost 4 bases, and 19 bases lay between the germline ends. The CDR3 DNA reads TGCGCCAGCAGTCAATCTAGGGGTGCGCGTTCCTGTTACAATGAGCAGTTCTTC. This translates into CASSQSRGARSCYNEQFF.

The rearrangement joins TRBV29-1 to TRBJ2-3, with TRBD1 matching 9 bases. Per the germline V gene, CDR1 is SQVTM and CDR2 is ANQGSEA. The CDR3 loop spans 14 amino acids. Germline trimming cut 7 bases from V and 1 base from J; bases unmatched to any gene: 6. The CDR3 coding sequence is TGCAGCGCCACAGGGGGCCTAGGCACAGATACGCAGTATTTT. It codes for CSATGGLGTDTQYF.

This clone has only one observation. J is TRBJ2-1 and V is TRBV5-1, with 12 bases identical to TRBD1. Losses at the gene ends were 4 bases for V and 5 bases for J; bases not matched to a gene: 7. Per germline, CDR1 SGHRS and CDR2 YFSETQ. The CDR3 is made up of 16 amino acids. The CDR3 region has the DNA TGCGCCAGCAGCGAACGGGACAGGGGGCTAGACAATGAGCAGTTCTTC. Residues: CASSERDRGLDNEQFF.

The chain uses TRBV5-1 and TRBJ2-2; 8 bases match TRBD1. The V and J ends lost 7 bases and 7 bases, in that order; junction bases with no gene match: 6. CDR1 and CDR2 from the germline V gene are SGHRS and YFSETQ. The CDR3 covers 13 residues. DNA for the CDR3: TGCGCCAGCGAGACAGGGGCGAGCGGGGAGCTGTTTTTT. It is translated as CASETGASGELFF.

This chain connects TRBV5-4 to TRBJ1-2; 9 nucleotides align to TRBD1. Germline values: CDR1 SGHNT, CDR2 YYREEE (reference sequence). J lost 7 bases, V lost 1 base, and 8 bases had no gene match. The CDR3 loop spans 15 amino acids. The CDR3 region is CASSLSGTGKGGYTF. In nucleotides, the CDR3 is TGTGCCAGCAGCTTGAGTGGGACAGGGAAAGGTGGCTACACCTTC. Using reference TRBV5-4 and TRBJ1-2 for the parts outside the CDR3, the full variable domain is ETGVTQSPTHLIKTRGQQVTLRCSSQSGHNTVSWYQQALGQGPQFIFQYYREEENGRGNFPPRFSGLQFPNYSSELNVNALELDDSALYLCASSLSGTGKGGYTFGSGTRLTVV.

The J gene is TRBJ1-5, the V gene TRBV7-9; D gene unclear. There are 13 residues in the CDR3. V lost 3 bases, J lost 5 bases, and 8 bases lay in between. CDR1 SEHNR and CDR2 FQNEAQ come from the germline V gene (reference sequence). The CDR3 loop reads CASSLELHQPQHF. The CDR3 DNA reads as TGTGCCAGCAGCTTGGAGTTACATCAGCCCCAGCATTTT.

This clone appeared once. This sequence joins TRBV2 and TRBJ1-3; a possible D gene is TRBD1 (5 bases). Per the germline V gene, CDR1 is SNHLY and CDR2 is FYNNEI. This CDR3 region has 13 residues. The V end was cut by 8 bases, the J end by 4 bases, with 12 bases between. CDR3 in amino acids: CASGAEAGNTIYF. DNA of the CDR3: TGTGCCAGCGGGGCAGAAGCGGGAAACACCATATATTTT. The full variable domain, its missing parts supplied by reference TRBV2 and TRBJ1-3, is EPEVTQTPSHQVTQMGQEVILRCVPISNHLYFYWYRQILGQKVEFLVSFYNNEISEKSEIFDDQFSVERPDGSNFTLKIRSTKLEDSAMYFCASGAEAGNTIYFGEGSWLTVV.

The chain uses TRBV2 and TRBJ1-5; D might be TRBD1 (6 bases). Trimming took 4 bases from V and 7 from J, leaving 17 bases between them. CDR1 is SNHLY, CDR2 FYNNEI, per germline. The CDR3 totals 15 residues. CDR3 nucleotide sequence: TGTGCCAGCAGTGTATCACAGGGTGCAGTGCAGCCCCAGCATTTT. Translation: CASSVSQGAVQPQHF.

This clone was detected only once. This chain uses TRBV5-5 with TRBJ2-1; 9 bases align to TRBD2. This CDR3 contains 15 residues. Germline V gene data show CDR1 as SGHKS and CDR2 as YYEKEE (reference sequence). Trimming cost V 3 bases and J 7 bases; bases outside gene matches: 8. This CDR3 reads CASSSNGLAGNEQFF. The CDR3 nucleotides read TGTGCCAGCAGCTCCAACGGCCTAGCGGGAAATGAGCAGTTCTTC.

This chain connects TRBV11-3 to TRBJ2-7; tentative D call: TRBD1 (6 bases). The CDR3 length is 13 residues. Germline V gene sequence: CDR1 SGHNT, CDR2 YENEEA. Trimming cost V 1 base and J 5 bases, with 9 bases left between them. The CDR3 nucleotides are TGTGCCAGCAGCTTAGGGGGGCCAAACGAGCAGTACTTC. The encoded protein is CASSLGGPNEQYF.

The rearrangement links TRBV19 to TRBJ2-7; weak D call: TRBD1 (6 bases). This CDR3 has 12 residues. The ends were cut back, 4 bases at V and 8 bases at J, with 12 bases in the middle. Germline V gene data show CDR1 as LNHDA and CDR2 as SQIVND (reference sequence). The CDR3 sequence is CASSTTGLKQYF. The CDR3 nucleotides are TGTGCCAGTAGTACGACAGGTCTCAAGCAGTACTTC. The full variable domain, with the rest looked up from reference TRBV19 and TRBJ2-7, is DGGITQSPKYLFRKEGQNVTLSCEQNLNHDAMYWYRQDPGQGLRLIYYSQIVNDFQKGDIAEGYSVSREKKESFPLTVTSAQKNPTAFYLCASSTTGLKQYFGPGTRLTVT.

The gene calls are TRBV6-4 and TRBJ1-1, with 7 bases fitting TRBD1. The junction had 9 bases not matched to a gene; V was cut back by 6 bases and J by 8 bases. The CDR3 extends over 13 amino acids. Germline CDR1 reads MRHNA; CDR2 reads SNTAGT. The DNA of the CDR3 is TGTGCCAGCAGCCAGGAAGGGGGCGCCGAAGCTTTCTTT. This gives the protein CASSQEGGAEAFF.

The J gene is TRBJ1-6, the V gene TRBV5-1, with D perhaps TRBD1 (5 bases). Germline V gene data show CDR1 as SGHRS and CDR2 as YFSETQ. The CDR3 length is 16 residues. V was cut by 0 bases and J by 10 bases, with 17 bases left in between. In DNA, the CDR3 is TGCGCCAGCAGCTTGGCCGGGGGGTTGTACGGCTCACCCCTCCACTTT. This gives the protein CASSLAGGLYGSPLHF.

This chain joins TRBV24-1 and TRBJ2-2, with 14 bases that match TRBD2. Germline CDR1 is KGHDR and CDR2 is SFDVKD. CDR3 size: 14 residues. With 7 bases clipped from V and 7 bases from J, the junction kept 1 base outside the gene matches. The CDR3 sequence is CATRGLAGVGELFF. The CDR3 nucleotides read TGTGCCACCAGGGGACTAGCGGGAGTCGGGGAGCTGTTTTTT.

The chain has TRBV7-8 and TRBJ2-5; 7 nucleotides match TRBD1. The V gene end was trimmed by 3 bases and the J gene end by 2 bases; junction bases not matched to a gene: 6. Germline V gives CDR1 SGHVS, CDR2 FQNEAQ. This CDR3 spans 15 amino acids. The CDR3 reads CASSFRDSRQETQYF. As DNA, the CDR3 is TGTGCCAGCAGCTTCAGGGACAGCCGTCAAGAGACCCAGTACTTC.

Written as DNA, the CDR3 is TGTGCCAGCAGCAGGGACAGGGGCAGCAATCAGCCCCAGCATTTT. This codes for CASSRDRGSNQPQHF. The gene calls are TRBV7-8 and TRBJ1-5, with 10 positions matching TRBD1. The germline gives CDR1 SGHVS, CDR2 FQNEAQ. The V and J ends lost 5 bases and 1 base, in that order; junction bases with no gene match: 2. This CDR3 contains 15 residues.

The rearrangement uses TRBV7-9 and TRBJ2-1; 8 bases are a match to TRBD2. The CDR3 runs to 14 residues. The germline V gene has CDR1 SEHNR and CDR2 FQNEAQ (reference sequence). V lost 4 bases, J lost 10 bases, and 9 bases stayed unmatched. The CDR3 loop reads CASSYGLAIGEQFF. The CDR3 DNA reads as TGTGCCAGCAGCTACGGACTAGCAATAGGCGAGCAGTTCTTC.

The chain has TRBV7-3 and TRBJ2-5; D unresolved. The CDR3 is 15 amino acids. Germline V CDR1 and CDR2: SGHTA, FQGTGA. The ends were cut back, 2 bases at V and 3 bases at J, with 13 bases in the middle. Here the CDR3 reads CASSLYGLEKETQYF. In DNA, the CDR3 is TGTGCCAGCAGCTTATATGGTCTAGAAAAAGAGACCCAGTACTTC.

This clone was recorded once. This chain links TRBV29-1 with TRBJ1-2; TRBD1 aligns across 9 bases. Germline CDR1 is SQVTM and CDR2 is ANQGSEA. CDR3 length equals 13 residues. V lost 6 bases and J lost 3; bases outside the gene matches: 5. CDR3 amino acids: CSVGTGTDYGYTF. The CDR3 DNA reads as TGCAGCGTGGGGACAGGGACGGACTATGGCTACACCTTC.

This chain joins TRBV5-5 and TRBJ2-5; D may be TRBD1 (5 bases). CDR1 and CDR2 from the germline V gene are SGHKS and YYEKEE (reference sequence). The V end was cut by 5 bases, the J end by 2 bases, with 19 bases between. The CDR3 has 16 amino acids. Here the CDR3 DNA reads TGTGCCAGCAGTCCGCGTCAGGGTCCCCCTCAAGAGACCCAGTACTTC. It translates to CASSPRQGPPQETQYF.

The rearrangement links TRBV19 to TRBJ1-1; TRBD1 matches at 11 bases. J lost 11 bases, V lost 4 bases, and 3 bases had no gene match. Germline values: CDR1 LNHDA, CDR2 SQIVND (reference sequence). CDR3 length: 12 residues. In DNA, the CDR3 is TGTGCCAGTAGTAAGAGGGACAGGGGGGCTTTCTTT. Its translation is CASSKRDRGAFF.

CDR3 nucleotides: TGTGCCAGCAGCGCCGCAAGCGGGAGGGCCCGGAATGAGCAGTTCTTC. It is translated as CASSAASGRARNEQFF. This chain joins TRBV5-4 and TRBJ2-1; TRBD2 aligns across 10 bases. V lost 4 bases and J lost 7; bases outside the gene matches: 11. Germline V CDR1 and CDR2: SGHNT, YYREEE (reference sequence). The CDR3 contains 16 residues.

This rearrangement joins TRBV5-1 to TRBJ2-7, with 10 bases matching TRBD1. Germline loops: CDR1 SGHRS, CDR2 YFSETQ. With V trimmed by 4 bases and J by 1 base, 5 bases remained unmatched. The CDR3 runs 15 residues. CDR3 in amino acids: CASSLGQGGSYEQYF. CDR3 nucleotides: TGCGCCAGCAGCCTAGGACAGGGGGGGTCCTACGAGCAGTACTTC.

The chain combines TRBV7-3 with TRBJ1-5, with a weak D call TRBD1 (5 bases). CDR1 is SGHTA and CDR2 is FQGTGA in the germline V gene. The CDR3 runs 16 residues. V was clipped by 0 bases and J by 2 bases, with 11 bases between them. The CDR3 spells CASSLTLGGGNQPQHF. The CDR3 region has the DNA TGTGCCAGCAGCTTAACGCTGGGGGGTGGCAATCAGCCCCAGCATTTT.

This chain connects TRBV13 to TRBJ1-4, with D unresolved. The germline V gene has CDR1 PRHDT and CDR2 FYEKMQ (reference sequence). The CDR3 runs 15 residues. Trimming left V 5 bases short and J 8 bases short, with 18 bases between. The CDR3 loop is CASSHGRTGGEKLFF. The CDR3 DNA reads as TGTGCCAGCAGCCACGGACGAACGGGAGGGGAAAAACTGTTTTTT. Full variable domain (rest looked up from reference TRBV13 and TRBJ1-4): AAGVIQSPRHLIKEKRETATLKCYPIPRHDTVYWYQQGPGQDPQFLISFYEKMQSDKGSIPDRFSAQQFSDYHSELNMSSLELGDSALYFCASSHGRTGGEKLFFGSGTQLSVL.

The chain employs TRBV28 and TRBJ2-1, with 7 bases aligning to TRBD2. CDR1 is MDHEN and CDR2 is SYDVKM in the germline V gene. The J segment lost 5 bases and the V segment lost 6 bases, leaving 7 bases of the junction unmatched. This CDR3 spans 14 amino acids. CDR3 residues: CASRGGLDHNEQFF. DNA for the CDR3: TGTGCCAGCAGAGGAGGACTAGACCACAATGAGCAGTTCTTC.